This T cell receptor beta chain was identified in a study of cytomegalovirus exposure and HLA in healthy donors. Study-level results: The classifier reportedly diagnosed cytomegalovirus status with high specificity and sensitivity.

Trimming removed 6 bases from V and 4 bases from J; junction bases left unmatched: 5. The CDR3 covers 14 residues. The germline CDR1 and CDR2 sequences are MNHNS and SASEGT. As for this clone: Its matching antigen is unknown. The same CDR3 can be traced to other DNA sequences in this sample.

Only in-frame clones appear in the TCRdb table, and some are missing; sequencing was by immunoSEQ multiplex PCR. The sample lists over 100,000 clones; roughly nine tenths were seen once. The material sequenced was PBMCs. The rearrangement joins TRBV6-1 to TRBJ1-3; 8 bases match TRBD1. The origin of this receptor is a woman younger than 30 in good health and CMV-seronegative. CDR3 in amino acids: CASSDRGLGNTIYF. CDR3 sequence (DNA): TGTGCCAGCAGCGACAGGGGATTGGGAAACACCATATATTTT.